Following are 14 T cell receptor beta chains from one sample sequenced in a study of T-cell memory formation after mild COVID-19. TCRdb processed the 5' RACE reads anew with MiXCR; each CDR3 protein has one entry. The repertoire holds over 300,000 distinct CDR3 sequences, with 20% to 25% as singletons. The specimen was PBMCs or a T cell subset sorted from them (not recorded which). These receptor sequences come from a man aged 18 to 29 who had mild COVID-19 (a few samples of this study predate the infection). Cell type and time point are not known.

V usage is TRBV5-5 and J usage is TRBJ2-1, with D possibly matching TRBD1 (6 bases). The CDR3 length is 13 residues. V lost 4 bases to trimming and J lost 5 bases, with 10 bases between them. The germline gives CDR1 SGHKS, CDR2 YYEKEE (reference sequence). The CDR3 DNA is TGTGCCAGCAGCAACAGGGACCACAATGAGCAGTTCTTC. Amino acid sequence: CASSNRDHNEQFF.

This clonotype was recorded a few times. The rearrangement uses TRBV18 and TRBJ2-3, with 7 bases lining up with TRBD1. This CDR3 contains 14 residues. Germline V gene data show CDR1 as KGHSH and CDR2 as LQKENI. J gave up 4 bases and V 3 bases, and 4 bases lay outside the gene matches. In DNA form, the CDR3 reads TGTGCCAGCTCACCTCGACAGGGATCAGATACGCAGTATTTT. As protein: CASSPRQGSDTQYF.

This chain connects TRBV24-1 to TRBJ2-2; D possibly corresponds to TRBD1 (7 bases). V gave up 5 bases and J gave up 0 bases, with 15 bases separating them. Germline V gene sequence: CDR1 KGHDR, CDR2 SFDVKD. The CDR3 totals 17 residues. CDR3 in DNA: TGTGCCACCAGTGCGCGGGACAGCTACGCGAACACCGGGGAGCTGTTTTTT. It translates to CATSARDSYANTGELFF.

This clonotype was counted a few times. V gene TRBV3-1 combines with J gene TRBJ2-3; D is perhaps TRBD1 (6 bases). CDR1 and CDR2 (germline): LGHDT, YNNKEL (reference sequence). This CDR3 region has 15 residues. Trimming left V 4 bases short and J 1 base short, with 12 bases between. The CDR3 loop reads CASSRGHRGTDTQYF. The CDR3 nucleotides read TGTGCCAGCAGCCGGGGACACCGCGGCACAGATACGCAGTATTTT.

The chain links TRBV4-3 to TRBJ2-1, with D tentatively TRBD2 (6 bases). The germline gives CDR1 LGHNA, CDR2 YSLEER. The CDR3 runs to 17 residues. The ends were cut back, 4 bases at V and 4 bases at J, with 20 bases in the middle. The CDR3: CASSRGGATRWYNEQFF. CDR3 DNA: TGCGCCAGCAGCCGGGGAGGCGCAACCCGGTGGTACAATGAGCAGTTCTTC.

This chain uses TRBV12-3 or TRBV12-4 with TRBJ1-5; no reliable D call. The CDR3 is 13 amino acids. Between the trimmed V and J ends, which lost 9 bases and 4 bases, there was a span of 13 bases. The CDR3 spells CASSILGNQPQHF. The CDR3 bases are TGTGCCAGTAGTATTCTCGGGAATCAGCCCCAGCATTTT.

This clonotype was recorded many times. The V and J genes are TRBV12-3 or TRBV12-4 and TRBJ2-5, with D perhaps TRBD1 or TRBD2 (5 bases each). Trimming cost V 5 bases and J 4 bases, with 20 bases left between them. CDR3 size: 16 residues. The CDR3 loop is CASSLYLAPGGETQYF. The CDR3 coding sequence is TGTGCCAGCAGTCTTTATCTTGCGCCTGGGGGAGAGACCCAGTACTTC.

The CDR3 sequence is CASSSRDSAGSPQHF. CDR3 in DNA: TGTGCCAGCAGTTCACGCGACAGCGCGGGGTCGCCCCAGCATTTT. The V and J genes are TRBV12-3 or TRBV12-4 and TRBJ1-5; D may be TRBD1 (5 bases). The V and J ends lost 4 bases and 9 bases respectively, with 19 bases between them. This CDR3 is 15 amino acids long.

This chain joins TRBV20-1 and TRBJ2-2, with D possibly called TRBD1 or TRBD2 (5 bases each). The CDR3 runs 14 residues. The germline gives CDR1 DFQATT, CDR2 SNEGSKA (reference sequence). V lost 4 bases, J lost 0 bases, and 9 bases lay in between. The CDR3 spells CSATGTPNTGELFF. The CDR3 DNA is TGCAGTGCTACCGGGACCCCGAACACCGGGGAGCTGTTTTTT.

V is TRBV14 and J is TRBJ2-1, with D perhaps TRBD1 or TRBD2 (6 bases each). Trimming left V 0 bases short and J 2 bases short, with 20 bases between. Per the germline V gene, CDR1 is SGHDN and CDR2 is FVKESK. The CDR3 is 19 residues long. CDR3 coding DNA: TGTGCCAGCAGCCAAGATTGGAGGGACACGGGGCGGACCTACAATGAGCAGTTCTTC. Its translation is CASSQDWRDTGRTYNEQFF.

This sequence joins TRBV6-5 and TRBJ2-5; no clear D gene. Trimming removed 6 bases at V and 5 bases at J, with 13 bases between. The length of the CDR3 is 13 residues. Germline CDR1 MNHEY, CDR2 SVGAGI. CDR3 loop: CASSETGTETQYF. As DNA, the CDR3 is TGTGCCAGCAGCGAGACTGGAACGGAGACCCAGTACTTC.

This clonotype was counted many times. V is TRBV5-5 and J is TRBJ1-3; D ambiguous. The germline V gene encodes CDR1 SGHKS and CDR2 YYEKEE (reference sequence). V was clipped by 2 bases and J by 7 bases, with 7 bases between them. The CDR3 loop spans 12 amino acids. The CDR3 region is CASSLVRNTIYF. CDR3 DNA sequence: TGTGCCAGCAGCTTAGTTCGGAACACCATATATTTT.

This clonotype was recorded at least ten times. This chain uses TRBV11-2 with TRBJ2-2, with 11 bases identical to TRBD1. CDR3 length: 17 amino acids. The germline gives CDR1 SGHAT, CDR2 FQNNGV. After removal of 5 bases from V and 4 bases from J, the junction contained 9 bases not matched to a gene. The CDR3, as DNA: TGTGCCAGCAGCGCGGACAGGGGGCTACTCATCACCGGGGAGCTGTTTTTT. Residues: CASSADRGLLITGELFF.

This clonotype was found a few times. The chain combines TRBV12-3 or TRBV12-4 with TRBJ1-4; 8 bases match TRBD1. V lost 7 bases to trimming and J lost 10 bases; unmatched junction nucleotides: 5. CDR3 length: 12 amino acids. The CDR3 spells CASTGQGGKLFF. For the CDR3, the DNA is TGTGCCAGCACTGGACAGGGAGGAAAACTGTTTTTT.